The 17 T cell receptor beta chains below all came from one sample that was sequenced in a study of early T cells in non-severe SARS-CoV-2 infection. TCRdb reanalysed the 5' RACE reads using MiXCR and keeps one entry per CDR3 protein. The table records just over 80,000 distinct CDR3 sequences, about an eighth of them present only once. Sequencing used whole blood. Receptors originate from an adult who was a healthcare worker with PCR-confirmed SARS-CoV-2 infection or an uninfected control (not recorded which).

The rearrangement links TRBV7-8 to TRBJ2-1, with 9 bases identical to TRBD2. There are 16 residues in the CDR3. After removal of 4 bases from V and 3 bases from J, the junction contained 7 bases not matched to a gene. Germline V gene data show CDR1 as SGHVS and CDR2 as FQNEAQ. DNA for the CDR3: TGTGCCAGCAGCTGGGGGAGCGGGGGGAACTACAATGAGCAGTTCTTC. Its translation is CASSWGSGGNYNEQFF.

The sample holds many counts of this clonotype. The chain has TRBV6-5 and TRBJ1-5; no definite D call. The CDR3 is made up of 13 amino acids. Germline-derived CDR1 and CDR2 are MNHEY and SVGAGI. The ends were cut back, 8 bases at V and 2 bases at J, with 10 bases in the middle. The CDR3 nucleotides read TGTGCCAGCTCCCCGGGAGGCAATCAGCCCCAGCATTTT. It encodes CASSPGGNQPQHF.

V and J are TRBV12-3 or TRBV12-4 and TRBJ1-1, with D perhaps TRBD1 (6 bases). This CDR3 region has 14 residues. Trimming took off 6 bases at V and 0 bases at J, with 11 bases between the two ends. DNA for the CDR3: TGTGCCAGCAGGGCTAGGGGGATGAACACTGAAGCTTTCTTT. This sequence encodes CASRARGMNTEAFF.

The V and J genes are TRBV6-5 and TRBJ1-3, with 8 bases identical to TRBD1. CDR1 is MNHEY, CDR2 SVGAGI, per germline. The CDR3 extends over 17 amino acids. Germline trimming cut 2 bases from V and 0 bases from J; bases unmatched to any gene: 6. The CDR3 sequence: CASSYGTGLTSGNTIYF. CDR3 in DNA: TGTGCCAGCAGTTACGGGACAGGCCTCACCTCTGGAAACACCATATATTTT.

J is TRBJ1-1 and V is TRBV2, with a tentative D call TRBD1 (5 bases). In germline, CDR1 is SNHLY, CDR2 FYNNEI. The CDR3 has 12 residues. Trimming shortened V by 8 bases and J by 3 bases, and 10 bases separated the two germline ends. In DNA, the CDR3 is TGTGCCAGCGTGATGGGGCACACTGAAGCTTTCTTT. It yields the protein CASVMGHTEAFF.

This chain joins TRBV15 and TRBJ2-7; 9 bases map to TRBD2. V shed 4 bases and J 6 bases; nucleotides not matched to a gene: 10. This CDR3 is built from 15 residues. Per germline, CDR1 LNHNV and CDR2 YYDKDF (reference sequence). The CDR3 nucleotides read TGTGCCACCAGCACCCAGACTAGCGGACCCTGCGAGCAGTACTTC. It encodes CATSTQTSGPCEQYF.

J is TRBJ2-7 and V is TRBV11-2; 8 bases align to TRBD1. CDR3 size: 15 residues. The germline gives CDR1 SGHAT, CDR2 FQNNGV. Unmatched junction bases numbered 11, after V lost 5 bases and J lost 5 bases. The DNA for the CDR3 is TGTGCCAGCAGCCCTATCCGGGACAGGCGCCACGAGCAGTACTTC. Translating gives CASSPIRDRRHEQYF.

This chain connects TRBV10-3 to TRBJ2-2; D gene ambiguous. CDR1 ENHRY and CDR2 SYGVKD come from the germline V gene. V was clipped by 6 bases and J by 2 bases, with 4 bases between them. This CDR3 spans 12 amino acids. In DNA form, the CDR3 reads TGTGCCATCAGCGCTAACACCGGGGAGCTGTTTTTT. Its translation is CAISANTGELFF.

This clonotype was detected a few times. For the CDR3, the DNA is TGTGCCAGCAGCTTAGGTGGACGGCTGGTCGGGACCCAGTACTTC. Translation gives CASSLGGRLVGTQYF. This rearrangement joins TRBV7-2 to TRBJ2-5; D gene ambiguous. The V end was cut by 1 base, the J end by 7 bases, with 16 bases between. The germline V gene has CDR1 SGHTA and CDR2 FQGNSA. CDR3 length: 15 amino acids.

This clonotype was observed a few times. V and J are TRBV6-1 and TRBJ2-5; 7 bases are shared with TRBD2. Germline V CDR1 and CDR2: MNHNS, SASEGT. After removal of 2 bases from V and 2 bases from J, the junction contained 5 bases not matched to a gene. CDR3 length: 15 residues. The CDR3 nucleotides are TGTGCCAGCAGTGAACCTAGCGGCGCGCAAGAGACCCAGTACTTC. Translated: CASSEPSGAQETQYF.

This clonotype was seen at least ten times. J is TRBJ1-5 and V is TRBV20-1, with D hard to call. Per germline, CDR1 DFQATT and CDR2 SNEGSKA (reference sequence). The CDR3 has 13 amino acids. Trimming removed 0 bases at V and 5 bases at J, with 8 bases between. CDR3 sequence: CSARDWTDQPQHF. In DNA, the CDR3 is TGCAGTGCTAGAGATTGGACGGATCAGCCCCAGCATTTT.

This clonotype was detected many times. The genes are TRBV12-5 and TRBJ1-2, with 8 bases matching TRBD1. Germline assignment: CDR1 LGHNT and CDR2 FRNRAP. The CDR3 sequence is 15 residues long. Trimming took 3 bases from V and 2 from J; bases not matched to a gene: 5. The CDR3 region is CASGFHRGLNYGYTF. CDR3 bases: TGTGCTAGTGGTTTTCACAGGGGGTTGAACTATGGCTACACCTTC.

At least ten counts were recorded for this clonotype. Here the CDR3 DNA reads TGTGCCAGCACAGGGGCACCGAACACCGGGGAGCTGTTTTTT. This sequence encodes CASTGAPNTGELFF. This chain links TRBV2 with TRBJ2-2, with D perhaps TRBD1 (6 bases). Germline V gene data show CDR1 as SNHLY and CDR2 as FYNNEI. V was clipped by 7 bases and J by 0 bases, with 9 bases between them. CDR3 length: 14 amino acids.

This clonotype was seen at least ten times. This chain uses TRBV20-1 with TRBJ2-1; D might be TRBD1 (5 bases). The CDR3 is 14 amino acids. Trimming removed 4 bases at V and 6 bases at J, with 16 bases between. Germline V gene lookup returns CDR1 DFQATT and CDR2 SNEGSKA (reference sequence). DNA for the CDR3: TGCAGTGCTAAATCTGCCAGGGAAGGCAATGAGCAGTTCTTC. This codes for CSAKSAREGNEQFF.

At least ten counts were recorded for this clonotype. This chain uses TRBV3-1 with TRBJ1-1, with 8 bases that match TRBD1. Unmatched junction bases numbered 2, after V lost 1 base and J lost 4 bases. This CDR3 is built from 14 residues. The V gene's germline CDR1 is LGHDT and CDR2 YNNKEL (reference sequence). CDR3 in DNA: TGTGCCAGCAGCCAAGGACAGGGGAGCACTGAAGCTTTCTTT. Encoded protein: CASSQGQGSTEAFF. Full variable domain (outside the CDR3, taken from reference TRBV3-1 and TRBJ1-1): DTAVSQTPKYLVTQMGNDKSIKCEQNLGHDTMYWYKQDSKKFLKIMFSYNNKELIINETVPNRFSPKSPDKAHLNLHINSLELGDSAVYFCASSQGQGSTEAFFGQGTRLTVV.

This clonotype was counted at least ten times. The gene calls are TRBV10-3 and TRBJ2-1, with 12 nucleotides matching TRBD2. This CDR3 is built from 16 residues. V dropped 6 bases and J dropped 7; count of bases not matched to a gene: 10. Germline V gives CDR1 ENHRY, CDR2 SYGVKD. The CDR3 DNA reads as TGTGCCATCAGGTCCGCCGGGACTAGCGGGCCGAATGAGCAGTTCTTC. It specifies CAIRSAGTSGPNEQFF.

On this clonotype: A read error may be the cause here, since a much bigger clone is one base away. V gene TRBV7-9 combines with J gene TRBJ1-4; 7 bases map to TRBD1. Germline loops: CDR1 SEHNR, CDR2 FQNEAQ (reference sequence). Trimming at V came to 4 bases and at J to 3 bases, leaving 2 bases not matched to a gene. The CDR3 sequence is 14 residues long. This CDR3 reads CASSCGTANEKLFF. For the CDR3, the DNA is TGTGCCAGCAGCTGCGGGACAGCTAATGAAAAACTGTTTTTT.